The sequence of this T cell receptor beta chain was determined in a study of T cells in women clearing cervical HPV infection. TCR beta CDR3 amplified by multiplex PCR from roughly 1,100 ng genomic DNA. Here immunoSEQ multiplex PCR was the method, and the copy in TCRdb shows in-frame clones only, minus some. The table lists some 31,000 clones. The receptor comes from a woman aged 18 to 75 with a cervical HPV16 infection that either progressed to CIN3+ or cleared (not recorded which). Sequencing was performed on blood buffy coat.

CDR3 DNA (partial): TGTGCCAGCAGTTCCACAGGGCTCACTGAA. Amino acid sequence: CASSSTGLTE. The entire CDR3 protein reads CASSSTGLTEAFF. V gene TRBV7-9 combines with J gene TRBJ1-1, with D perhaps TRBD1 (6 bases). The read ends 3 residues early relative to the CDR3; the germline J gene fills the gap. Germline lookup yields CDR1 SEHNR and CDR2 FQNEAQ (reference sequence). CDR3 length: 13 residues. Trimming stripped 6 bases from V and 4 bases from J, with 12 bases between.